Following are 30 T cell receptor beta chains from one sample sequenced in a study of breast tumors, draining lymph nodes, adjacent tissues. In TCRdb, the multiplex PCR reads were re-called with MiXCR into one record per CDR3 protein. Altogether 60,000 to 75,000 distinct CDR3 sequences are present, less than 60% being singletons, with the ten largest covering 15% to 20%. The sequenced material came from breast tumor tissue. The receptors derive from a female donor with breast cancer. Some clones in this sample may be carry-over from other donors' samples.

This chain joins TRBV6-1 and TRBJ2-5, with D tentatively TRBD1 or TRBD2 (6 bases each). The CDR3 consists of 18 residues. Germline CDR1 reads MNHNS; CDR2 reads SASEGT. V lost 1 base and J 6 bases, leaving 24 bases between the germline ends. CDR3 protein: CASSEVHGGGQVWKTQYF. For the CDR3, the DNA is TGTGCCAGCAGTGAAGTTCATGGTGGGGGGCAGGTTTGGAAGACCCAGTACTTC.

The chain has TRBV2 and TRBJ2-7, with no clear D. V was trimmed by 6 bases and J by 3 bases, leaving 6 bases between them. Germline CDR1 reads SNHLY; CDR2 reads FYNNEI. The CDR3 is 11 amino acids. Here the CDR3 DNA reads TGTGCCAGCAGCCACAACTACGAGCAGTACTTC. It specifies CASSHNYEQYF.

This clonotype was recorded once. The chain couples TRBV7-3 to TRBJ1-2; D remains unclear. CDR1 is SGHTA, CDR2 FQGTGA, per germline. This CDR3 contains 14 residues. The CDR3 coding sequence is TGTGCGCTGGATCGTCAGAGTACTAACTATGGCTACACCTTC. Its protein is CALDRQSTNYGYTF.

This clonotype was observed many times. This could be a read error, since a much larger clone is one nucleotide away. This rearrangement joins TRBV12-3 or TRBV12-4 to TRBJ2-2, with 7 bases lining up with TRBD1. The CDR3 runs to 16 residues. V lost 3 bases to trimming and J lost 1 base; unmatched junction nucleotides: 5. Here the CDR3 DNA reads TGTGCCAGCAGTTTCTCGGGACAGATGAACACCGGGGAGCTGTTTTTT. Translation: CASSFSGQMNTGELFF.

This clonotype was detected a few times. The chain couples TRBV6-5 to TRBJ1-6; the D is unclear. Deletions cut 2 bases from V and 7 bases from J, with 9 bases between. The CDR3 is made up of 14 amino acids. The germline gives CDR1 MNHEY, CDR2 SVGAGI. This CDR3 is CASSYDGLNSPLHF. CDR3 bases: TGTGCCAGCAGTTACGACGGGTTGAATTCACCCCTCCACTTT.

This rearrangement joins TRBV7-9 to TRBJ2-5, with a tentative D call TRBD1 (8 bases). Germline lookup yields CDR1 SEHNR and CDR2 FQNEAQ (reference sequence). V was shortened by 10 bases and J by 2 bases, with 14 bases between the two germline ends. The CDR3 totals 13 residues. The CDR3 DNA follows: TGTGCCACCACAGGGGGGGAACAAGAGACCCAGTACTTC. As protein: CATTGGEQETQYF.

A note on this clonotype: This likely comes from a read error, as the CDR3 has no conserved phenylalanine or tryptophan at its end. The DNA is omitted, as the CDR3 cannot be located on it reliably, and the CDR3 follows TCRdb's listing. J is TRBJ2-1 and V is TRBV7-2; TRBD2, as called in the table, went unchecked against the DNA. Germline loops: CDR1 SGHTA, CDR2 FQGNSA. The CDR3 sequence runs 13 residues, both termini included. The CDR3 reads CASSPGRGTIANT.

The rearrangement uses TRBV28 and TRBJ2-2, with D possibly being TRBD1 or TRBD2 (6 bases each). Germline CDR1 MDHEN, CDR2 SYDVKM. V lost 3 bases to trimming and J lost 4 bases, with 15 bases between them. The CDR3 spans 16 residues. The DNA for the CDR3 is TGTGCCAGCAGTTTCGGAATAGGGGGGAGCACCGGGGAGCTGTTTTTT. Protein product: CASSFGIGGSTGELFF.

The chain uses TRBV6-5 and TRBJ2-3, with D possibly being TRBD2 (6 bases). V was clipped by 5 bases and J by 2 bases, with 14 bases between them. The CDR3 has 15 amino acids. Germline V gene lookup returns CDR1 MNHEY and CDR2 SVGAGI. In DNA form, the CDR3 reads TGTGCCAGCAGTAGACCGGGAGTCATCACAGATACGCAGTATTTT. This translates into CASSRPGVITDTQYF.

As for this clonotype: Mismatch with germline at one junction end may stem from a read error. The chain recombines TRBV5-4 with TRBJ2-5, with 7 bases identical to TRBD1. This CDR3 contains 15 residues. Germline assignment: CDR1 SGHNT and CDR2 YYREEE (reference sequence). The CDR3 here is CACSLVAGGQETQYF. CDR3 bases: TGTGCCTGCAGCTTGGTAGCAGGGGGCCAAGAGACCCAGTACTTC.

The chain combines TRBV7-3 with TRBJ2-2; D is perhaps TRBD1 (6 bases). Trimming removed 5 bases from V and 1 base from J, with 14 bases in between. This CDR3 is 16 amino acids long. Germline V gives CDR1 SGHTA, CDR2 FQGTGA. The CDR3 region is CASSLGRGQNTGELFF. The DNA for the CDR3 is TGTGCCAGCAGCCTCGGTAGGGGACAGAACACCGGGGAGCTGTTTTTT.

Only a few counts were recorded for this clonotype. Given a much more abundant clone one base away, this may be a read error. Here the CDR3 DNA reads TGTGCCAGCAGTCATTCCCAGGGCGGGGAGCTGTTTTTT. It encodes CASSHSQGGELFF. The chain has TRBV6-6 and TRBJ2-2; the D gene is possibly TRBD1 (5 bases). Trimming removed 5 bases at V and 7 bases at J, with 11 bases between. The germline gives CDR1 MNHNY, CDR2 SVGAGI (reference sequence). The CDR3 totals 13 residues.

This clonotype showed up just once. The gene calls are TRBV6-4 and TRBJ1-5; no clear D gene. With 0 bases removed from V and 7 bases from J, the gap between germline ends came to 13 bases. Germline CDR1 is MRHNA and CDR2 is SNTAGT. The CDR3 runs 15 residues. The DNA for the CDR3 is TGTGCCAGCAGTGACTCTACTACCAAGGCGCAGCCCCAGCATTTT. It specifies CASSDSTTKAQPQHF.

The chain uses TRBV6-6 and TRBJ2-1; 10 bases match TRBD1. The CDR3 runs 15 residues. Germline V gene sequence: CDR1 MNHNY, CDR2 SVGAGI (reference sequence). Losses at the gene ends were 5 bases for V and 13 bases for J; bases not matched to a gene: 14. CDR3 bases: TGTGCCAGCAGTAGACCGGGACAGGGGAACACTGAACAGTTCTTC. Translating gives CASSRPGQGNTEQFF.

This clonotype was seen many times. The rearrangement joins TRBV30 to TRBJ2-1, with 10 bases lining up with TRBD2. V shed 0 bases and J 4 bases; nucleotides not matched to a gene: 6. Germline CDR1 reads GTSNPN; CDR2 reads SVGIG (reference sequence). CDR3 size: 16 residues. CDR3: CAWSVSGGAPYNEQFF. The CDR3 nucleotides read TGTGCCTGGAGTGTAAGCGGGGGGGCCCCATACAATGAGCAGTTCTTC. Supplemented by reference TRBV30 and TRBJ2-1, the full variable domain reads SQTIHQWPATLVQPVGSPLSLECTVEGTSNPNLYWYRQAAGRGLQLLFYSVGIGQISSEVPQNLSASRPQDRQFILSSKKLLLSDSGFYLCAWSVSGGAPYNEQFFGPGTRLTVL.

This clonotype was detected many times. V gene TRBV4-3 combines with J gene TRBJ1-4; no reliable D call. Germline V CDR1 and CDR2: LGHNA, YSLEER. The CDR3 sequence is 13 residues long. The V and J ends lost 4 bases and 8 bases respectively, with 11 bases between them. The CDR3 nucleotides read TGCGCCAGCAGCCTCGACCTGGGGGAAAAACTGTTTTTT. The encoded protein is CASSLDLGEKLFF.

V and J are TRBV5-6 and TRBJ2-1; tentative D call: TRBD2 (7 bases). The CDR3 sequence is 16 residues long. The V gene lost 4 bases and the J gene lost 2 bases, with 16 bases spanning the gap. CDR1 and CDR2 from the germline V gene are SGHDT and YYEEEE. The CDR3 coding sequence is TGTGCCAGCAGCCCCGACCGGGGGGCTACCTACAATGAGCAGTTCTTC. Translation gives CASSPDRGATYNEQFF.

About this clonotype itself: The DNA is left out, because the CDR3 cannot be placed on it with certainty; the CDR3 is given as TCRdb lists it. The rearrangement links TRBV6-5 to TRBJ1-2; TRBD1, as called in the table, went unchecked against the DNA. The CDR3 adds up to 14 amino acids, both ends counted. CDR1 MNHEY and CDR2 SVGAGI come from the germline V gene. CDR3 loop: CAGSYVGQGIGYIF.

About this clonotype itself: This clone may be a read error of a much larger clone one base away. The V call is TRBV6-2 or TRBV6-3, the J call TRBJ2-7; D possibly corresponds to TRBD1 (5 bases). Germline CDR1 is MNHEY and CDR2 is SVGEGT. The CDR3 consists of 16 residues. The CDR3 loop is CASSHSVQVSSYEQYF. In nucleotides, the CDR3 is TGTGCCAGCAGTCACTCTGTACAGGTAAGCTCCTACGAGCAGTACTTC.

This chain uses TRBV5-1 with TRBJ2-7; D might be TRBD2 (6 bases). V was trimmed by 5 bases and J by 3 bases, leaving 9 bases between them. This CDR3 has 12 residues. Germline CDR1 SGHRS, CDR2 YFSETQ. The CDR3 DNA follows: TGCGCCAGCAGGGGGGGTGGCTACGAGCAGTACTTC. This codes for CASRGGGYEQYF.

Concerning this clonotype itself: One end of the junction fails to match germline, which may point to a read error. The rearrangement joins TRBV6-9 to TRBJ2-1, with D unclear. The V gene's germline CDR1 is MNHGY and CDR2 SVAAGI. The CDR3 has 17 residues. The CDR3 reads CATLPGANLSPYNEQLF. DNA of the CDR3: TGTGCCACGCTCCCGGGTGCAAATTTGAGCCCATACAATGAGCAGCTCTTC.

Many counts were recorded for this clonotype. The V and J genes are TRBV20-1 and TRBJ2-3, with D possibly TRBD2 on 6 matching bases. Trimming removed 7 bases from V and 1 base from J, with 9 bases in between. This CDR3 is 12 amino acids long. Germline CDR1 reads DFQATT; CDR2 reads SNEGSKA (reference sequence). The CDR3 DNA is TGCAGTGGGCGGGGCGGCACAGATACGCAGTATTTT. Its protein is CSGRGGTDTQYF.

The chain uses TRBV15 and TRBJ1-3; perhaps TRBD1 as D (5 bases). The germline CDR1 and CDR2 sequences are LNHNV and YYDKDF (reference sequence). The CDR3 is 16 residues long. V was clipped by 0 bases and J by 0 bases, with 9 bases between them. CDR3 sequence: CATSRDRANSGNTIYF. The DNA of the CDR3 is TGTGCCACCAGCAGAGACAGGGCCAACTCTGGAAACACCATATATTTT.

This clonotype was seen ten or more times. The gene calls are TRBV7-2 and TRBJ2-5; D is possibly TRBD2 (6 bases). The germline gives CDR1 SGHTA, CDR2 FQGNSA. The germline V and J ends were trimmed by 3 bases and 1 base, with 9 bases remaining between them. The CDR3 consists of 14 residues. The CDR3 bases are TGTGCCAGCAGCTTTAGCGGCCCCCAAGAGACCCAGTACTTC. As protein: CASSFSGPQETQYF.

This clonotype was detected once. The chain couples TRBV9 to TRBJ2-1, with TRBD1 matching 8 bases. The CDR3 length is 15 residues. The V gene's germline CDR1 is SGDLS and CDR2 YYNGEE. J was trimmed by 3 bases and V by 0 bases; bases with no gene match: 2. The CDR3 coding sequence is TGTGCCAGCAGCGTAGCCACAGGGGGCTACAATGAGCAGTTCTTC. Translating gives CASSVATGGYNEQFF.

The rearrangement uses TRBV7-9 and TRBJ2-3, with D perhaps assigned TRBD1 or TRBD2 (5 bases each). The CDR3 is 16 amino acids. Per germline, CDR1 SEHNR and CDR2 FQNEAQ (reference sequence). With 10 bases removed from V and 6 bases from J, the gap between germline ends came to 26 bases. The CDR3 protein is CATPTAAQGAADTQYF. DNA of the CDR3: TGTGCCACCCCGACGGCGGCCCAGGGAGCGGCTGATACGCAGTATTTT. The variable domain in full, completed from reference TRBV7-9 and TRBJ2-3, reads DTGVSQNPRHKITKRGQNVTFRCDPISEHNRLYWYRQTLGQGPEFLTYFQNEAQLEKSRLLSDRFSAERPKGSFSTLEIQRTEQGDSAMYLCATPTAAQGAADTQYFGPGTRLTVL.

This chain uses TRBV20-1 with TRBJ1-2, with D possibly matching TRBD1 (5 bases). The CDR3 runs 15 residues. The ends were cut back, 6 bases at V and 4 bases at J, with 21 bases in the middle. Looked up from germline, CDR1 is DFQATT and CDR2 is SNEGSKA (reference sequence). The CDR3 sequence: CSAPSRGTYTYGYTF. The CDR3 DNA sequence: TGCAGTGCCCCGTCCCGGGGGACTTATACCTATGGCTACACCTTC.

A few counts support this clonotype. This rearrangement joins TRBV7-2 to TRBJ2-7; D is possibly TRBD1 (5 bases). CDR1 and CDR2 (germline): SGHTA, FQGNSA. The CDR3 sequence is 15 residues long. V gave up 4 bases and J gave up 5 bases, with 18 bases separating them. The CDR3 reads CASSSQGSLYNEQYF. In DNA, the CDR3 is TGTGCCAGCAGCTCGCAGGGTAGCCTGTATAACGAGCAGTACTTC.

This chain joins TRBV29-1 and TRBJ2-5; a possible D gene is TRBD2 (6 bases). The CDR3 extends over 19 amino acids. The V end lost 4 bases, the J end lost 9 bases, and 36 bases lay between the germline ends. Germline values: CDR1 SQVTM, CDR2 ANQGSEA. CDR3 residues: CSVAPVTEGLNLVTEAQYF. The CDR3 DNA reads as TGCAGCGTTGCTCCGGTCACTGAAGGACTAAACCTCGTTACGGAGGCCCAGTACTTC.

This clonotype was seen more than once but under ten times. V is TRBV7-2 and J is TRBJ2-3; TRBD2 might be the D (7 bases). CDR3 size: 16 residues. Germline V gene lookup returns CDR1 SGHTA and CDR2 FQGNSA. V lost 2 bases, J lost 11 bases, and 23 bases lay in between. CDR3 nucleotide sequence: TGTGCCAGCAGCTTACATGGCGGGGGCGGTGGTGATGAGCAGTATTTT. Its translation is CASSLHGGGGGDEQYF.